Listed here are 18 T cell receptor beta chains from one sample, sequenced in a study of OX40 agonist ivuxolimab in advanced cancers. Method: immunoSEQ multiplex PCR; TCRdb's copy keeps in-frame clones and lacks some. The profile covers 30,000 to 40,000 clones, with 92% appearing a single time and 20% to 25% taken by the ten largest. The sample consisted of CD4+ or CD8+ T cells sorted from blood, taken in a trial of the OX40 agonist ivuxolimab. The receptors come from an adult with an advanced solid tumor such as melanoma, head and neck, liver or kidney cancer.

This chain connects TRBV6-5 to TRBJ2-7; D possibly corresponds to TRBD1 (8 bases). The germline gives CDR1 MNHEY, CDR2 SVGAGI. V gave up 8 bases and J gave up 8 bases, with 22 bases separating them. This CDR3 spans 14 amino acids. CDR3 sequence (DNA): TGTGCCAGCGGACTAGGACAGGGCCCATACCAGCAGTACTTC. Amino acid sequence: CASGLGQGPYQQYF.

The rearrangement links TRBV2 to TRBJ1-1; no definite D call. The CDR3 contains 16 residues. The V gene's germline CDR1 is SNHLY and CDR2 FYNNEI. V was clipped by 3 bases and J by 0 bases, with 14 bases between them. CDR3 protein: CASSDSADTMNTEAFF. CDR3 coding DNA: TGTGCCAGCAGTGACTCGGCCGATACGATGAACACTGAAGCTTTCTTT.

The rearrangement uses TRBV27 and TRBJ1-1, with 10 bases matching TRBD1. This CDR3 is built from 17 residues. The trim removed 8 bases at V and 0 bases at J, leaving 12 bases unmatched. CDR1 and CDR2 (germline): MNHEY, SMNVEV (reference sequence). This chain's CDR3 is CASLLSGTGALNTEAFF. CDR3 nucleotide sequence: TGTGCCAGCCTATTAAGCGGGACAGGGGCCCTGAACACTGAAGCTTTCTTT.

The V call is TRBV9, the J call TRBJ1-2; 7 nucleotides agree with TRBD1. Trimming at V came to 3 bases and at J to 4 bases, leaving 6 bases not matched to a gene. Germline values: CDR1 SGDLS, CDR2 YYNGEE. The CDR3 contains 14 residues. The CDR3 here is CASSDDRVGYGYTF. As DNA, the CDR3 is TGTGCCAGCAGCGACGACAGGGTCGGCTATGGCTACACCTTC.

V and J are TRBV9 and TRBJ2-2, with D perhaps matching TRBD2 (7 bases). The V and J ends lost 3 bases and 3 bases respectively, with 15 bases between them. The germline V gene has CDR1 SGDLS and CDR2 YYNGEE. This CDR3 is built from 16 residues. CDR3: CASSARGASHTGELFF. For the CDR3, the DNA is TGTGCCAGCAGCGCCCGGGGGGCGTCGCACACCGGGGAGCTGTTTTTT.

The chain uses TRBV19 and TRBJ2-7, with D perhaps TRBD1 (6 bases). Germline CDR1 is LNHDA and CDR2 is SQIVND (reference sequence). The germline V and J ends were trimmed by 5 bases and 2 bases, with 13 bases remaining between them. CDR3 size: 14 residues. CDR3 region: CASSPSGQTYEQYF. DNA of the CDR3: TGTGCCAGTAGTCCCTCCGGACAGACCTACGAGCAGTACTTC.

V gene TRBV7-2 combines with J gene TRBJ2-3, with D unresolved. The CDR3 is 13 amino acids. Looked up from germline, CDR1 is SGHTA and CDR2 is FQGNSA. Trimming removed 2 bases from V and 4 bases from J, with 7 bases in between. CDR3 DNA: TGTGCCAGCAGCTTATTAGCCCCAGATACGCAGTATTTT. It encodes CASSLLAPDTQYF.

This clone appeared a few times. The V and J genes are TRBV19 and TRBJ1-1; no reliable D call. CDR3 length: 14 amino acids. V was shortened by 2 bases and J by 6 bases, with 13 bases between the two germline ends. From germline, CDR1 is LNHDA and CDR2 SQIVND (reference sequence). CDR3 sequence reads: CASSISFPVSEAFF. The CDR3 DNA reads as TGTGCCAGTAGTATAAGTTTCCCAGTATCTGAAGCTTTCTTT.

This chain uses TRBV5-6 with TRBJ2-5; D is possibly TRBD1 or TRBD2 (5 bases each). V lost 2 bases, J lost 7 bases, and 21 bases lay in between. This CDR3 has 16 amino acids. The V gene's germline CDR1 is SGHDT and CDR2 YYEEEE. The DNA for the CDR3 is TGTGCCAGCAGCTTCGGCCAGGGCTTCCGAGAGGGGACCCAGTACTTC. Its protein product is CASSFGQGFREGTQYF.

For the CDR3, the DNA is TGTGCCAGCAGCCAAGACCCAATTTCCCAGTACTTC. It is translated as CASSQDPISQYF. V usage is TRBV4-2 and J usage is TRBJ2-5, with unresolved D. Trimming left V 0 bases short and J 9 bases short, with 8 bases between. Germline V lookup: CDR1 LGHNA, CDR2 YNFKEQ. This CDR3 contains 12 residues.

The rearrangement joins TRBV19 to TRBJ1-1; D remains ambiguous. This CDR3 is built from 14 residues. V lost 5 bases and J 3 bases, leaving 13 bases between the germline ends. Germline assignment: CDR1 LNHDA and CDR2 SQIVND (reference sequence). The CDR3 protein is CASSGISGYTEAFF. In DNA, the CDR3 is TGTGCCAGTAGTGGTATTTCGGGTTACACTGAAGCTTTCTTT.

This chain joins TRBV5-1 and TRBJ2-1; possibly TRBD2 for D (5 bases). The CDR3 consists of 13 residues. Germline CDR1 and CDR2: SGHRS and YFSETQ. The ends were cut back, 0 bases at V and 9 bases at J, with 10 bases in the middle. This CDR3 reads CASSLGLEGEQFF. CDR3 nucleotides: TGCGCCAGCAGCTTGGGACTTGAGGGTGAGCAGTTCTTC. Filled out from reference TRBV5-1 and TRBJ2-1, the complete variable domain reads KAGVTQTPRYLIKTRGQQVTLSCSPISGHRSVSWYQQTPGQGLQFLFEYFSETQRNKGNFPGRFSGRQFSNSRSEMNVSTLELGDSALYLCASSLGLEGEQFFGPGTRLTVL.

The J gene is TRBJ2-1, the V gene TRBV11-2; D not resolved. Germline V gives CDR1 SGHAT, CDR2 FQNNGV. V lost 0 bases and J lost 8, with 8 bases in between. The CDR3 loop spans 13 amino acids. The CDR3 DNA is TGTGCCAGCAGCTTAGACGTCCAGGATGAGCAGTTCTTC. Translating gives CASSLDVQDEQFF.

The chain employs TRBV7-4 and TRBJ2-1; 9 nucleotides match TRBD2. The germline gives CDR1 SGHVT, CDR2 SQSDAQ. The CDR3 length is 15 residues. Trimming cost V 6 bases and J 8 bases; bases outside gene matches: 11. CDR3 sequence (DNA): TGTGCCAGCAGTACTACTAGCGGGCGGGTCGATGAGCAGTTCTTC. Translated: CASSTTSGRVDEQFF.

V is TRBV6-1 and J is TRBJ2-3; D ambiguous. CDR3 length equals 13 residues. V lost 6 bases, J lost 4 bases, and 11 bases lay in between. Looked up from germline, CDR1 is MNHNS and CDR2 is SASEGT. The CDR3 DNA reads TGTGCCAGCAGATTTGAGCCTTCAGATACGCAGTATTTT. Protein product: CASRFEPSDTQYF.

This sequence joins TRBV6-6 and TRBJ2-7, with D unclear. Germline V CDR1 and CDR2: MNHNY, SVGAGI (reference sequence). The CDR3 runs to 11 residues. V was shortened by 6 bases and J by 4 bases, with 7 bases between the two germline ends. CDR3: CASRSWYEQYF. For the CDR3, the DNA is TGTGCCAGCAGGAGTTGGTACGAGCAGTACTTC.

This chain links TRBV2 with TRBJ1-2, with 11 bases aligning to TRBD1. The CDR3 has 15 amino acids. Germline CDR1 and CDR2: SNHLY and FYNNEI. Trimming removed 7 bases from V and 4 bases from J; junction bases left unmatched: 8. As DNA, the CDR3 is TGTGCCAGCACCCCCAGGACAGGGGGCGGCTATGGCTACACCTTC. Translation gives CASTPRTGGGYGYTF.

The V gene is TRBV9, the J gene TRBJ2-7; TRBD2 matches 13 bases. The germline V gene encodes CDR1 SGDLS and CDR2 YYNGEE. J lost 0 bases, V lost 3 bases, and 3 bases had no gene match. There are 16 residues in the CDR3. CDR3 bases: TGTGCCAGCAGCGGACTAGCGGGAGGATCCTCCTACGAGCAGTACTTC. Translating it yields CASSGLAGGSSYEQYF.